This is a list of T cell receptor beta chains from one sample in a study of breast tumors, draining lymph nodes, adjacent tissues. In TCRdb, the multiplex PCR reads were re-called with MiXCR into one record per CDR3 protein. The table has tens of thousands of distinct CDR3 sequences, roughly 23% seen once; the top ten hold around 8.5%. Sequencing input: breast tumor tissue. These receptors came from a female donor with breast cancer. Some clones in this sample may be carry-over from other donors' samples. Both conserved end residues are part of each CDR3. The order of the fields is D gene, clone size, J gene, V gene, CDR3 protein, CDR3 DNA. A D gene is named only where the DNA matches it firmly. Clone size appears in some rows only: once, few, many, or a class for an expanded clone.

TRBD1 | many | TRBJ2-3 | TRBV9 | CASSVVPTGGGADTQYF | TGTGCCAGCAGCGTAGTCCCAACAGGGGGCGGAGCAGATACGCAGTATTTT
- | few | TRBJ2-3 | TRBV7-8 | CASSFHRADTRYF | TGTGCCAGCAGCTTCCACAGGGCAGATACGCGGTATTTT
TRBD1 | many | TRBJ1-4 | TRBV15 | CATSRDVAGGFEKLFF | TGTGCCACCAGCAGAGATGTGGCAGGGGGCTTTGAAAAACTGTTTTTT
- | many | TRBJ2-3 | TRBV20-1 | CSARPGTDTQYF | TGCAGTGCTAGACCAGGGACAGATACGCAGTATTTT
TRBD2 | many | TRBJ2-7 | TRBV4-1 | CASSPLHGRASYEQYF | TGCGCCAGCAGCCCACTACACGGGAGGGCCTCATACGAGCAGTACTTC
- | few | TRBJ2-6 | TRBV29-1 | CSVEAIPNRAQGANVLTF | TGCAGCGTTGAAGCAATACCTAACAGGGCGCAAGGGGCCAACGTCCTGACTTTC
- | many | TRBJ2-3 | TRBV18 | CASSPPSGRTDTQYF | TGTGCCAGCTCACCACCTTCAGGGCGCACAGATACGCAGTATTTT
- | many | TRBJ2-3 | TRBV10-3 | CAIRLEGPTDTQYF | TGTGCCATCAGGCTAGAAGGGCCCACAGATACGCAGTATTTT
TRBD2 | many | TRBJ2-5 | TRBV4-1 | CASSQDLSGGKETQYF | TGCGCCAGCAGCCAAGACCTCAGCGGGGGTAAAGAGACCCAGTACTTC
- | many | TRBJ2-7 | TRBV27 | CASSLRGPNEQYF | TGTGCCAGCAGTTTACGGGGCCCCAACGAGCAGTACTTC
- | - | TRBJ2-1 | TRBV27 | CASSLSSYSEQFF | TGTGCCAGCAGTTTAAGCTCCTACAGTGAGCAGTTCTTC
- | many | TRBJ1-4 | TRBV6-5 | CASSYRGTNEKLFF | TGTGCCAGCAGTTACAGGGGTACTAATGAAAAACTGTTTTTT
TRBD1 | many | TRBJ1-6 | TRBV11-3 | CASSLAGQGAVRASYNSPLHF | TGTGCCAGCAGCTTAGCGGGACAGGGGGCCGTTCGAGCCTCCTATAATTCACCCCTCCACTTT
- | many | TRBJ1-2 | TRBV5-1 | CASNGDGYGYTF | TGCGCCAGCAACGGGGACGGATATGGCTACACCTTC
- | many | TRBJ1-2 | TRBV27 | CASSWQDPGVDGYTF | TGTGCCAGCAGTTGGCAGGATCCGGGAGTGGATGGCTACACCTTC
TRBD2 | many | TRBJ2-1 | TRBV20-1 | CSAPIAGGGGNEQFF | TGCAGTGCTCCCATAGCCGGGGGGGGGGGCAATGAGCAGTTCTTC
TRBD1 | medium-sized | TRBJ1-2 | TRBV20-1 | CSARNRDSLYGYTF | TGCAGTGCCAGAAACCGGGACAGCCTTTATGGCTACACCTTC
- | many | TRBJ2-3 | TRBV7-9 | CASSPRESTDTQYF | TGTGCCAGCAGCCCACGTGAGAGCACAGATACGCAGTATTTT
- | many | TRBJ2-7 | TRBV6-1 | CASQDRESYEQYF | TGTGCCTCTCAGGACAGAGAATCCTACGAGCAGTACTTC
- | many | TRBJ2-7 | TRBV2 | CASSFGGGRGYEQYF | TGTGCCAGTTCCTTTGGGGGGGGCCGAGGTTACGAGCAGTACTTC
TRBD1 | many | TRBJ1-2 | TRBV30 | CARQGQRGYGYTF | TGTGCCCGACAGGGACAACGGGGCTATGGCTACACCTTC
- | - | TRBJ1-2 | TRBV11-1 | CASTLGPANYSYTF | TGTGCCAGCACCCTCGGTCCCGCCAACTATAGCTACACCTTC
- | many | TRBJ1-3 | TRBV4-1 | CASSQEGHHSGNTIYF | TGCGCCAGCAGCCAAGAAGGACACCACTCTGGAAACACCATATATTTT
- | many | TRBJ1-2 | TRBV19 | CASSASRGAGYTF | TGTGCCAGTAGCGCTTCACGGGGGGCCGGCTACACCTTC
- | many | TRBJ1-5 | TRBV9 | CASSGSSSNQPQHF | TGTGCCAGCAGCGGAAGTTCCTCCAATCAGCCCCAGCATTTT
TRBD2 | many | TRBJ2-2 | TRBV9 | CASSLAGGRHGELFF | TGTGCCAGCAGCTTAGCGGGAGGCCGGCACGGGGAGCTGTTTTTT
TRBD2 | few | TRBJ2-3 | TRBV3-1 | CASRQRGGPDTQYF | TGTGCCAGCAGACAGCGGGGGGGCCCAGATACGCAGTATTTT
- | many | TRBJ2-6 | TRBV5-6 | CASSLFMITSGANVLTF | TGTGCCAGCAGCTTGTTCATGATAACCTCTGGGGCCAACGTCCTGACTTTC
- | - | TRBJ2-4 | TRBV6-1 | CASGVLAKNIQYF | TGTGCCAGCGGAGTTTTAGCCAAAAACATTCAGTACTTC
- | many | TRBJ1-3 | TRBV5-6 | CASSLAGGYENTIYF | TGTGCCAGCAGCTTGGCCGGGGGGTATGAAAACACCATATATTTT
- | many | TRBJ2-3 | TRBV20-1 | CSARDRGALDTQYF | TGCAGTGCTAGAGATCGGGGGGCGTTGGATACGCAGTATTTT
- | many | TRBJ1-5 | TRBV6-9 | CASSWEGNQPQHF | TGTGCCAGCAGTTGGGAGGGCAATCAGCCCCAGCATTTT
TRBD1 | few | TRBJ2-7 | TRBV5-4 | CASSLPPGTEKAYEQYF | TGTGCCAGCAGCTTACCTCCCGGGACAGAGAAAGCCTACGAGCAGTACTTC
TRBD1 | many | TRBJ1-2 | TRBV5-1 | CASSPRQGTNYGYTF | TGCGCCAGCAGCCCCCGACAGGGAACTAACTATGGCTACACCTTC
TRBD1 | medium-sized | TRBJ1-6 | TRBV20-1 | CSARANRGHNSPLHF | TGCAGTGCTAGAGCGAACAGGGGGCATAATTCACCCCTCCACTTT
- | - | TRBJ2-7 | TRBV4-1 | CASSRDTPGRDFTYEQYF | TGCGCCAGCAGCCGAGATACCCCCGGCAGGGACTTCACCTACGAGCAGTACTTC
- | many | TRBJ2-5 | TRBV5-1 | CASTAGGGTETQYF | TGCGCCAGCACCGCTGGGGGGGGCACGGAGACCCAGTACTTC
TRBD1 | - | TRBJ2-1 | TRBV4-3 | CASSQSTGDNEQFF | TGCGCCAGCAGCCAATCGACAGGGGACAATGAGCAGTTCTTC
- | - | TRBJ2-2 | TRBV5-4 | CASSLDLGPTGNTGELFF | TGTGCCAGCAGCTTGGATCTGGGGCCCACTGGGAACACCGGGGAGCTGTTTTTT
TRBD1 | many | TRBJ2-7 | TRBV7-8 | CASSPDRGRYEQYF | TGTGCCAGCAGCCCCGACAGGGGGCGGTACGAGCAGTACTTC
TRBD1 | many | TRBJ1-2 | TRBV5-4 | CASSAHTDRAYGYTF | TGTGCCAGCAGCGCACACACGGACAGGGCGTATGGCTACACCTTC
- | many | TRBJ1-2 | TRBV11-2 | CASSGVNYGYTF | TGTGCCAGCAGCGGGGTTAACTATGGCTACACCTTC
- | many | TRBJ1-3 | TRBV4-2 | CASSLRALPATDSGNTIYF | TGTGCCAGCAGCCTGCGGGCCCTACCCGCGACGGACTCTGGAAACACCATATATTTT
- | many | TRBJ1-2 | TRBV10-3 | CATKFTGSNYGYTF | TGTGCCACCAAATTTACAGGGTCCAACTATGGCTACACCTTC
- | many | TRBJ2-2 | TRBV5-6 | CASSLGPGLNTGELFF | TGTGCCAGCAGCTTGGGGCCAGGGCTGAACACCGGGGAGCTGTTTTTT
- | many | TRBJ2-5 | TRBV20-1 | CSARDVEETQYF | TGCAGTGCTAGAGATGTTGAAGAGACCCAGTACTTC
TRBD1 | many | TRBJ2-1 | TRBV2 | CASRDGTDPRLNEQFF | TGTGCCAGCAGAGACGGGACAGACCCCCGGTTGAATGAGCAGTTCTTC
- | many | TRBJ2-3 | TRBV6-5 | CASSYEGSTDTQYF | TGTGCCAGCAGTTATGAGGGGAGTACAGATACGCAGTATTTT